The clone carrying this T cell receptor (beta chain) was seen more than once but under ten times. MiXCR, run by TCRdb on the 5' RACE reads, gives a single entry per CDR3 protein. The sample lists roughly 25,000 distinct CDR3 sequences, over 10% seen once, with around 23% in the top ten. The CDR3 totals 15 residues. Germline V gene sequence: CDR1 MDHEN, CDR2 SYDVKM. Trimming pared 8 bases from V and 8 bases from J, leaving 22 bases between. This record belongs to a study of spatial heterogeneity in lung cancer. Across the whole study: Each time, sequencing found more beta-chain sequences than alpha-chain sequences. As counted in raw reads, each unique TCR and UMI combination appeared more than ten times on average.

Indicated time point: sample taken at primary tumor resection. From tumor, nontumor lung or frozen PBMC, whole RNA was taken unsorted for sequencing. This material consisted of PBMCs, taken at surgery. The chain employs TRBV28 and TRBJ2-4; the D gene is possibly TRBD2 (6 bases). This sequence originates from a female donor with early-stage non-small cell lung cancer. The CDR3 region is CASLGGRGVIDIQYF. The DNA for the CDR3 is TGTGCCAGCCTTGGAGGGCGGGGTGTGATCGACATTCAGTACTTC.